The table lists the clone carrying this TCR beta chain with a few counts. The antigen is undetermined. Primers used in a second PCR of roughly 7 to 11 cycles were a sample-barcoded 5' primer and a J-beta primer mix. TCRdb reprocessed the 5' RACE reads via MiXCR and lists one record per CDR3 protein. The profile shows about 1 million distinct CDR3 sequences, under 30% of them singletons. This sample was taken from a study of blood T cells in healthy people across ages. Study-level points and caveats: Diversity of TCR beta per million T cells declined in a roughly linear way with age. Unsorted PBMCs ruled out conclusive naive versus antigen-experienced comparison.

The germline V gene has CDR1 LGHDT and CDR2 YNNKEL (reference sequence). CDR3 length equals 15 residues. The ends were cut back, 0 bases at V and 2 bases at J, with 10 bases in the middle. Each sample gave at least 7 million isolated PBMCs. This sample also appeared in a second study, on T cells of mothers and their children. That source adds: Mother-child pairs who were related displayed a slightly higher overlap than unrelated pairs, a difference that was non-significant.

The sample consisted of blood. The sequence was obtained from a girl aged 2 to 9 in good health. V and J are TRBV3-1 and TRBJ2-5; D gene unclear. The CDR3 region has the DNA TGTGCCAGCAGCCAAGATACGAAGGCTCAAGAGACCCAGTACTTC. As protein: CASSQDTKAQETQYF.